This entry concerns a single T cell receptor (beta chain). What antigen it recognizes has not been identified. Per-nucleotide qualities are absent, and no much larger clonotype sits a single base away. Its CDR3 holds 13 amino acids, cysteine through phenylalanine. The sequence is cut down to CDR3 DNA, 39 bases in frame from base 1. CDR1 and CDR2 are read off the germline V gene as SNHLY and FYNNEI. The data stem from a study of cytomegalovirus exposure and HLA in healthy donors (dated by TCRdb to about 2017). About the full investigation: According to an earlier analysis of a few hundred of the donors, 200 million or so T cells yielded some 120 million unique TCR beta sequences and about 280 Gb of sequence data. About 320 gigabases of sequencing data and 78 million or so unique TCR sequences were included in an early release covering 550 to 650 HLA-typed donors. Of the approximately 400 genotyped donors, 75% to 85% were placed in the genetic ancestry cluster associated with self-reported Caucasian donors. The study aimed to test whether cataloging public T cell receptors could reveal signatures of past pathogen exposure. Using immunosequencing, the study profiled T cell repertoires from approximately 700 subjects and related those repertoires to cytomegalovirus serostatus. In addition to the first cohort of 666 subjects, a separate validation cohort of 130 or so different subjects was used. To predict cytomegalovirus infection status, the study brought together high-throughput TCR immunosequencing, statistical association of individual TCRs with disease status, and machine learning. A later analysis re-examined previously published TCR beta repertoires from about 670 donors and added high-resolution HLA genotyping to investigate patterns of TCR occurrence. In the later analysis, no new phenotypic data were used to find candidate immune exposures; instead, reliance was placed on TCR beta sequences and their occurrence across donors. In an earlier analysis of 587 of the donors, high-throughput TCR beta sequencing was used to judge whether each TCR beta V gene segment behaved as functional or pseudogenic. Donor age, sex, ethnicity and CMV serostatus were compiled alongside the repertoire data. Genome-wide SNP genotypes for about 65% of the roughly 700 donors were used in a later genetic analysis, which treated that subset as a discovery cohort. All discovery cohort repertoires had been generated using a single sequencing platform. HLA typing included class I and class II loci at four-digit resolution. Typing coverage varied by locus: roughly 629-630 donors for A, B, C, DRB1 and DQB1; approximately 500 for DQA1; some 610 for DPA1; approximately 490 for DPB1. A few DR-DQ haplotypes were treated as single units for association and clustering because of strong linkage in the cohort. On average, about 240,000 unique TCR beta nucleotide sequences were sequenced per donor among 398 genotyped donors of the cohort, with roughly 20% of those sequences being non-productive. What the study reported, not specific to this receptor: According to a later analysis, most CMV-associated TCR beta chains appeared to be HLA-restricted, and the HLA associations seemed to be driven largely by CMV exposure. A further reported finding was that TCR beta sequences accurately predicted the HLA-A and HLA-B alleles for most subjects in the first cohort. The authors suggested that the approach could potentially be extended to other disease states and immunological phenotypes. The classifier was reported to diagnose cytomegalovirus status with high specificity and sensitivity in both the original cohort and the validation cohort. Assigning TCR associations to individual alleles was difficult when HLA alleles, especially DR and DQ, strongly co-occurred. According to a later genetic analysis, donors in an Asian-associated ancestry cluster had fewer N-insertions in productive TCRs than the approximately 670-donor mean. The 87-base-pair reads could not distinguish some IMGT-functional V segments, including TRBV6-2 and TRBV6-3, so those segments were excluded. The cohort was sequenced for TCR beta chains only, and without alpha or paired-chain data the features that could be detected were limited. The only immune exposure information available for the cohort was CMV serostatus. Because counts were too low, around 17 rarely observed V segments, including chromosome 9 orphons, were left out of the earlier analysis of 587 of the donors. An association between a missense DCLRE1C variant and V-gene and J-gene trimming of TCR beta chains was found in a later genetic analysis and replicated in an independent cohort. In vitro tests confirmed that a few of the cytomegalovirus-associated TCR beta chains recognize cytomegalovirus antigens. Broadly in line with IMGT annotations, most TCR beta V segments showed up in productive rearrangements about 87% or about 30% of the time in an earlier analysis of 587 of the donors. A cluster of highly shared sequence variants was judged likely to be a technical artifact of the sequencing pipeline. In a later analysis, HLA-associated TCR beta chains showed more clonal expansion and lower generation probabilities than non-associated chains that were equally common. At a false discovery rate of 0.05, a later analysis linked some 18,000 TCR beta sequences to specific HLA alleles. Correlated functional status among segregating V segments might reflect linkage disequilibrium, but an unknown experimental factor could not be ruled out. Several of the top co-occurrence clusters appeared to be linked to parvovirus B19, influenza, CMV and Epstein-Barr virus, according to a later analysis. Because HLA typing was unavailable for some donors at each locus, only the typed subset was used in association tests. According to a later analysis, TCR association rates differed among HLA loci, with DRB1 alleles showing the most associated TCRs and HLA-C alleles showing the fewest. While some public TCRs were present in many individuals, most TCR sequences turned up only very rarely across donors. The presence/absence analyses assumed that sequencing depth was roughly uniform across donors, and that assumption may not be true. The study gave a list of over 150 TCR beta chains associated with cytomegalovirus.

The protocol used for the library was the immunoSEQ multiplex PCR assay. The multiplex PCR relied on a mix of 60 forward primers for TCR Vbeta segments and 13 reverse primers for TCR Jbeta segments. The CDR3 region of rearranged TCR beta genes was amplified from genomic DNA by a multiplex PCR assay. The Illumina HiSeq System was used to sequence the amplified TCR beta libraries as 87-base-pair reads. As for how the authors treated the data: A later analysis counted around 72 million unique TCR beta chains across the 666 repertoires, and 9.5 million to 11 million of these chains were shared by at least two donors. To remove PCR and sequencing errors, raw reads were error-corrected and collapsed into unique sequences using a nearest-neighbor algorithm that merged closely related sequences. CDR3 sequences were aligned to IMGT reference sequences to assign V, D and J gene segments. For a sequence to be retained, a match of at least six nucleotides was required to both a V gene segment and a J gene segment. A rearrangement was called productive if the CDR3 had no stop codons and remained in frame with V and J, and every other rearrangement was called non-productive. Following IMGT convention, CDR3 was defined as the stretch from the second conserved V-encoded cysteine up to the conserved J-encoded phenylalanine. Sequences without an unambiguous match to a single V gene segment were excluded from the earlier analysis of approximately 560 of the donors. An earlier analysis of fewer than 750 of the donors called V segments functional above 56.7% productive rearrangements and segregating when the between-donor standard deviation exceeded 5%. A statistical classification framework was developed to diagnose cytomegalovirus status using the catalog of TCR beta chain sequences. A later analysis assigned V and J genes by comparing TCR nucleotide sequences with IMGT/GENE-DB human TR gene sequences. In a later analysis, CDR3 sequences and most-parsimonious VDJ recombination scenarios were assigned using the TCRdist pipeline. In a later analysis, each TCR beta chain was defined by its CDR3 amino acid sequence together with its V-gene family, and reads lacking a unique V-gene family were excluded. A later analysis removed 592 highly shared, low-generation-probability nucleotide sequences to deal with suspected cross-contamination and a sequencing artifact. In a later analysis, a clonal expansion index for each public chain was calculated from normalized within-repertoire ranks of inferred template counts. A later analysis computed generation probabilities with a VDJ recombination model fitted to out-of-frame rearrangements, and checked the results against IGoR. Hypergeometric tests were used in a later analysis to score TCR-TCR, TCR-HLA and TCR-CMV co-occurrence, with a repertoire-size bias correction applied to the TCR pairs. A later analysis estimated false discovery rates by permuting HLA or CMV assignments 20 times. In a later analysis, co-occurring TCRs were grouped with DBSCAN, and TCRdist sequence similarity was added when clustering was performed within HLA-allele-positive subsets. Repertoires with fewer than 30,000 or more than 120,000 public chains, plus five repertoires with anomalous nucleotide sharing, were excluded from co-occurrence clustering. TCRdb mirrors the immuneACCESS table, restricted to in-frame sequences. Some clones are absent from its copies; in checked studies, under half trace to an unresolved V gene, and the reason for the others is unknown. That table supplies the V and J calls and clone size; D and trimming were determined from the DNA. Present in this sample are 100,000 or so clones, approximately 81% of which were seen just once. The ten largest account for 3.5% to 4.5% of the sample.

The cohort consisted of hundreds of healthy bone marrow donors. Cohort members were all nominally healthy when sampled, although unrecorded immune exposures were likely present. The donor tested CMV seropositive and was one of the 289 seropositive cohort members. A peripheral blood sample was collected from each donor, and TCR beta sequencing was performed on peripheral blood mononuclear cells. Genomic DNA was extracted from the blood cell samples with the Qiagen DNeasy Blood Extraction Kit. The sequencing input was PBMCs. In this chain, TRBV2 is recombined with TRBJ2-5; the D segment could be TRBD1, given 6 matching bases. Judging by the DNA end, TRBJ2-7 fits better; the J call may be wrong. The origin of this receptor is a female donor in good health and CMV-seropositive. CDR3 sequence: CASTRDKSYEQYF. The base sequence is TGTGCCAGCACTAGGGACAAATCCTACGAGCAGTACTTC.